The T cell receptor (beta chain) described here comes from a study of shared clonotypes between healthy human individuals. V was pared by 0 bases and J by 7 bases, with 4 bases between. CDR1 and CDR2 (germline): SGHDT, YYEEEE. The CDR3 runs to 11 residues. Measured with immunoSEQ multiplex PCR; TCRdb has only the in-frame clones, and not every one. The table includes some 2,000,000 clones, over 85% detected once. The chain recombines TRBV5-6 with TRBJ1-2, with D unresolved. The sample consisted of naive CD4+ T cells sorted from blood. Subset here: CD45RA+ positively selected. The TCR sequence derives from a man in his late teens or twenties in good health. CDR3 coding DNA: TGTGCCAGCAGCTTGGGGGGTGGCTACACCTTC. Encoded protein: CASSLGGGYTF.